The clone carrying this T cell receptor beta chain was counted a few times. Its antigen is unknown. The authors reverse transcribed all of the isolated RNA, so sequencing captured expressed TCRB transcripts. Assay used: immunoSEQ multiplex PCR; TCRdb lists only in-frame clones, some missing. The profile shows 300,000 to 400,000 clones, around an eighth of them singletons. The record originates from a study of beta chain features in type 1 diabetes. This CDR3 has 14 residues. Trimming removed 4 bases from V and 3 bases from J, with 13 bases in between. Germline loops: CDR1 SGHRS, CDR2 YFSETQ. Study observations and caveats: Within patients, naive, central memory and Treg TCRB repertoires seemed more similar than within healthy donors. More deletions and fewer insertions at VDJ junctions were found in patients with type 1 diabetes.

The V and J genes are TRBV5-1 and TRBJ1-1; D perhaps matches TRBD1 (5 bases). The origin of this receptor is a man aged 18-30 years in good health. The sample was naive CD4+ T cells from blood. The CDR3 is CASSTPGTYTEAFF. CDR3 sequence (DNA): TGCGCCAGCAGCACTCCCGGGACTTACACTGAAGCTTTCTTT.